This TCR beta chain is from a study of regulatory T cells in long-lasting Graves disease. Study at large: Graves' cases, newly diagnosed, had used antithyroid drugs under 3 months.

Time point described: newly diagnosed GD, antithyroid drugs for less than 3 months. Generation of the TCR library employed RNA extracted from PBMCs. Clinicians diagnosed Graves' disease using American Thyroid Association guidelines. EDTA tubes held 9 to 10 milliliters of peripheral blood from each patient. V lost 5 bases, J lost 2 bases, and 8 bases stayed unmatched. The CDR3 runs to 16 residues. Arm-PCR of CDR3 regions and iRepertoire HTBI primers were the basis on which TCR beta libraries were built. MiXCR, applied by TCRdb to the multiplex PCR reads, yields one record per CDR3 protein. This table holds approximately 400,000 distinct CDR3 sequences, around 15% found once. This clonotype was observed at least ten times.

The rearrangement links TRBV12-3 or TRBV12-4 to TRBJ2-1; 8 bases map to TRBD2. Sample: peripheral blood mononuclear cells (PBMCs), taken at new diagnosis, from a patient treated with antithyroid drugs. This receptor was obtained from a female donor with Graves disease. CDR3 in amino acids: CASSPRSGLAYNEQFF. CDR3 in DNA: TGTGCCAGCAGTCCCCGCTCGGGACTAGCCTACAATGAGCAGTTCTTC.